This TCR beta chain was retrieved from a study of cytomegalovirus exposure and HLA in healthy donors listed by TCRdb under 2017. In the study overall: An earlier analysis of some 500 of the donors reported more than 250 Gb of sequence data and around 120 million unique TCR beta sequences from roughly 200 million T cells. Roughly 300 gigabases of sequencing data and tens of millions of unique TCR sequences were included in an early release covering around 600 HLA-typed donors. Of the roughly 400 genotyped donors, around 81% fell in the genetic ancestry cluster associated with self-reported Caucasian donors. The aim of the study was to test whether cataloging public T cell receptors could identify signatures of past pathogen exposure. The T cell repertoires of around 730 subjects were profiled by immunosequencing and related to cytomegalovirus serostatus. Along with the 666-subject first cohort, a separate validation cohort of over 90 different subjects was used. High-throughput TCR immunosequencing, statistical association of individual TCRs with disease status, and machine learning were combined to predict cytomegalovirus infection status. In a later analysis, previously published TCR beta repertoires from 550 to 750 donors were re-analyzed and high-resolution HLA genotyping was added so that TCR occurrence patterns could be studied. Rather than using new phenotypic data, the later analysis identified candidate immune exposures from TCR beta sequences and from how often those sequences occurred across donors. To decide whether each TCR beta V gene segment behaved as functional or pseudogenic, an earlier analysis of nearly 600 of the donors relied on high-throughput TCR beta sequencing. Donor age, sex, ethnicity and CMV serostatus were compiled alongside the repertoire data. In a later genetic analysis, genome-wide SNP genotypes for 398 of the 666 donors were used, and that subset was treated as a discovery cohort. All discovery cohort repertoires had been generated using a single sequencing platform. Both class I and class II loci were covered by HLA typing, at four-digit resolution. Typing coverage varied by locus: roughly 629-640 donors for A, B, C, DRB1 and DQB1; more than 500 for DQA1; more than 600 for DPA1; under 490 for DPB1. Several DR-DQ haplotypes were treated as single units for association and clustering because of strong linkage in the cohort. On average, around 230,000 unique TCR beta nucleotide sequences were sequenced per donor among about 400 genotyped donors of the cohort, with around 19% of those sequences being non-productive. Study-level results and caveats: A later analysis found that HLA-associated TCR beta chains were more clonally expanded and had lower generation probabilities than equally common non-associated chains. An earlier analysis of around 600 of the donors showed that most TCR beta V segments appeared in productive rearrangements either about 90% or about 30% of the time, which broadly matched IMGT annotations. The earlier analysis of approximately 560 of the donors excluded over 15 rarely observed V segments, including chromosome 9 orphons, because counts were too low. At a false discovery rate of 0.05, a later analysis linked some 17,000 TCR beta sequences to specific HLA alleles. Because some donors lacked HLA typing at each locus, the association tests relied only on the typed subset. The authors suggested that the approach could potentially be generalized to other disease states and immunological phenotypes. Most TCR sequences were observed very rarely across donors, whereas some public TCRs were present in many individuals. Roughly uniform sequencing depth across donors was assumed in presence/absence analyses, although this assumption may not hold. CMV serostatus was the only immune exposure information available for the cohort. This cohort had only TCR beta chains sequenced, and the lack of alpha or paired-chain data limited which features could be detected. An association between a missense DCLRE1C variant and V-gene and J-gene trimming of TCR beta chains was found in a later genetic analysis and replicated in an independent cohort. A later genetic analysis reported fewer N-insertions in productive TCRs among donors in an Asian-associated ancestry cluster than the roughly 700-donor mean. Several of the top co-occurrence clusters appeared to be linked to parvovirus B19, influenza, CMV and Epstein-Barr virus, according to a later analysis. In a later analysis, the rate of TCR association differed among HLA loci, with DRB1 alleles having the most associated TCRs and HLA-C alleles having the fewest. When HLA alleles, especially DR and DQ, strongly co-occurred, attributing TCR associations to individual alleles was difficult. In vitro tests confirmed that a few of the cytomegalovirus-associated TCR beta chains recognize cytomegalovirus antigens. A further reported finding was that TCR beta sequences accurately predicted the HLA-A and HLA-B alleles for most subjects in the first cohort. Linkage disequilibrium might explain the correlated functional status among segregating V segments, but an unknown experimental factor could not be excluded. The classifier was reported to diagnose cytomegalovirus status with high specificity and sensitivity in both the original cohort and the validation cohort. The study listed 170 or so TCR beta chains as associated with cytomegalovirus. A cluster of highly shared sequence variants was judged likely to represent a technical artifact of the sequencing pipeline. In a later analysis, most CMV-associated TCR beta chains were found to appear HLA-restricted, with HLA associations seemingly driven largely by CMV exposure.

The cohort was made up of 500 to 850 healthy bone marrow donors. At the time of sampling, all cohort members were nominally healthy, though unrecorded immune exposures were likely present. The donor was CMV seronegative and was included in the group of hundreds of seronegative cohort members. Each donor provided a peripheral blood sample, and peripheral blood mononuclear cells were used for TCR beta sequencing. The Qiagen DNeasy Blood Extraction Kit was used to extract genomic DNA from the blood cell samples. On this clone: Its antigen has not been determined. Base qualities are not provided; no much larger clone lies one nucleotide away.

Libraries were built with the immunoSEQ multiplex PCR assay. A mixture of 60 forward primers for TCR Vbeta segments and 13 reverse primers for TCR Jbeta segments was used in the multiplex PCR. The CDR3 region of rearranged TCR beta genes was amplified from genomic DNA by a multiplex PCR assay. Amplified TCR beta libraries were sequenced as 87-base-pair reads on the Illumina HiSeq System. Concerning the study's data processing: A later analysis counted about 80 million unique TCR beta chains across the 700 or so repertoires, and some 11 million of these chains were shared by at least two donors. Raw reads were error-corrected and collapsed into unique sequences with a nearest-neighbor algorithm that merged closely related sequences to remove PCR and sequencing errors. To assign V, D and J gene segments, CDR3 sequences were aligned to IMGT reference sequences. For a sequence to be retained, at least a six-nucleotide match to both a V gene segment and a J gene segment was required. A rearrangement counted as productive if the CDR3 had no stop codons and remained in frame with V and J, and every other rearrangement counted as non-productive. CDR3 was defined according to IMGT convention as the region running from the second conserved V-encoded cysteine to the conserved J-encoded phenylalanine. The earlier analysis of fewer than 700 of the donors excluded sequences that lacked an unambiguous match to a single V gene segment. In an earlier analysis of some 590 of the donors, a V segment was called functional when productive rearrangements were above 56.7%, and segregating when the standard deviation between donors exceeded 5%. A statistical classification framework was built to diagnose cytomegalovirus status from the catalog of TCR beta chain sequences. V and J gene assignment, in a later analysis, came from comparing TCR nucleotide sequences with IMGT/GENE-DB human TR gene sequences. In a later analysis, CDR3 sequences and most-parsimonious VDJ recombination scenarios were assigned using the TCRdist pipeline. A later analysis defined each TCR beta chain by its CDR3 amino acid sequence plus V-gene family, and excluded reads lacking a unique V-gene family. To address suspected cross-contamination and a sequencing artifact, a later analysis removed 550 to 750 highly shared, low-generation-probability nucleotide sequences. In a later analysis, a clonal expansion index for each public chain was calculated from normalized within-repertoire ranks of inferred template counts. Generation probabilities in a later analysis came from a VDJ recombination model fitted to out-of-frame rearrangements, and those results were checked against IGoR. A later analysis scored TCR-TCR, TCR-HLA and TCR-CMV co-occurrence with hypergeometric tests, applying a repertoire-size bias correction to TCR pairs. False discovery rates were estimated in a later analysis by permuting HLA or CMV assignments 20 times. A later analysis grouped co-occurring TCRs with DBSCAN, adding TCRdist sequence similarity when clustering within HLA-allele-positive subsets. For co-occurrence clustering, repertoires with fewer than 30,000 or more than 120,000 public chains were excluded, along with about five repertoires with anomalous nucleotide sharing. In TCRdb, the immuneACCESS table is reduced to in-frame sequences with V and J assigned. These tables do not hold every clone; where another copy was compared, an unresolved V gene accounts for under half, and the others remain unexplained. V and J calls and clone size are copied from that table; D and trimming were computed from the DNA. The sample profile shows around 150,000 clones; around 64% of them were found once. The ten top clones hold over 2.5% of the sample.

The source material was PBMCs. This clonotype was obtained from a woman aged 25 to 39 in good health and CMV-seronegative.

The CDR3 loop reads CASSSTGGAQHF. The sequenced DNA: TGTGCCAGCAGTTCAACAGGGGGAGCCCAGCATTTT. Recombination joined TRBV6-5 with TRBJ1-5; 8 junctional bases match TRBD1. CDR1 and CDR2, looked up from the germline V gene, are MNHEY and SVGAGI. The CDR3 goes from the cysteine to the phenylalanine over 12 residues. The entry retains the CDR3 DNA only, 36 bases that are in frame from base 1. Germline trimming amounts to 4 bases on V and 11 bases on J, with 4 as the count of junction bases outside the gene matches.